The T cell receptor beta chain described here comes from a study of PD-L1 blockade in urothelial cancer (dated by TCRdb to the late 2010s). The study in broad terms: Therapy was started in the mid-2010s for all patients, and atezolizumab 1,200 mg was administered intravenously every 3 weeks. About 90% of the roughly 29 patients were identified as males with urothelial cancer of bladder origin, and a prior smoking history was reported by 18 of 29 patients. An ECOG performance status of 0 or 1 was recorded for the patients, and 0 to 3 prior chemotherapy regimens had been received by the patients. Blood samples were analyzed 3 weeks after the start of treatment (second dose) and 6 weeks after the start of treatment. Blood samples yielded a median of around 150,000 T cells and more than 80,000 unique TCRs, with median clonality 0.080. The study, an exploratory multi-omic analysis, examined somatic, immune and clinical correlates of response to PD-L1 blockade with atezolizumab in urothelial cancer. TCR sequencing covered pretreatment tumor samples and matched, serially collected peripheral blood taken before and after atezolizumab treatment. Durable clinical benefit was defined as a progression-free survival longer than 6 months, and TCR features were additionally tested against progression-free survival and overall survival. In the same patients, whole exome sequencing and RNA sequencing of pretreatment tumors were performed in addition to TCR sequencing. Roughly ten patients achieved durable clinical benefit and approximately 20 did not. Some 30 patients had pretreatment blood TCR-seq, roughly 24 had at least one posttreatment blood collection, and roughly 24 had tumor TCR-seq.

Study-level results and caveats: Small sample size (n ≈ 29) and many exploratory analyses mean the results are intended to be hypothesis-generating. Improved progression-free and overall survival was found to be associated with pretreatment peripheral blood TCR clonality below the median. Greater expansion of tumor-associated TCR clones in peripheral blood 3 weeks after the start of treatment was observed in patients with durable benefit (n of about 20, p = 0.022).

A word on this clone: Which antigen it targets is not known. No qualities accompany the bases; no much larger clone lies one base away.

Synthetic TCR analog templates were spiked into each PCR to estimate absolute template abundance from read counts. The immunoSEQ assay was used to amplify TCRbeta CDR3 regions from genomic DNA with bias-controlled V and J gene primers. Rearranged TCRbeta segments were sequenced at approximately 20X coverage. As for how the authors treated the data: Clustering was used to correct sequencing errors, and CDR3s were annotated against IMGT to assign V, D and J genes. Only productive TCRbeta rearrangements were used in downstream analyses, excluding out-of-frame or stop-codon sequences. Clonality was calculated as one minus the Shannon entropy normalized by the log of the number of unique productive sequences. Clones differing between time points or between blood and tumor were identified by Fisher's exact test with Benjamini-Hochberg correction at adjusted p below 0.01. Imported from immuneACCESS, the table was reduced by TCRdb to in-frame sequences with V and J called. These copies leave out some clones; in studies compared against another copy, an unresolved V gene accounts for under half, and the cause of the remainder is not known. V and J calls plus clone size are reproduced from that table; the DNA served to infer D and trimming. This sample comprises tens of thousands of clones, 91% of them detected only once. Together, the top ten hold less than 8% of the sample.

This sample's time point label indicates: peripheral blood 6 weeks after treatment start. A cohort of about 27 patients with locally advanced or metastatic urothelial carcinoma, treated at Memorial Sloan Kettering on a trial protocol, was included. Peripheral blood mononuclear cells were collected pretreatment and during treatment, at between 1 and 8 total time points per patient. The Qiagen DNeasy Blood extraction kit was used to purify genomic DNA from total PBMCs and tumor samples. Collected pretreatment and during treatment, PBMCs were isolated and stored as previously described. CDR3 length: 13 amino acids, cysteine to phenylalanine. The read is trimmed to its CDR3 DNA, 39 bases read in frame from base 1. V lost 1 base and J lost 5 bases; the stretch between them is 7 bases long. For CDR1 and CDR2, the germline V gene (reference sequence) lists SGHNT and YYREEE.

Sample: PBMCs, taken around atezolizumab (anti-PD-L1) treatment. Recombination joined TRBV5-4 with TRBJ2-4; perhaps TRBD1 is the D gene, with 5 bases matching. This receptor was obtained from a man between 65 and 79 years old with urothelial cancer. The DNA sequence follows: TGTGCCAGCAGCTTGCAGACAGAAAACATTCAGTACTTC. It translates to CASSLQTENIQYF. The full variable domain, with segments outside the CDR3 supplied by the reference TRBV5-4 and TRBJ2-4 proteins, appears as ETGVTQSPTHLIKTRGQQVTLRCSSQSGHNTVSWYQQALGQGPQFIFQYYREEENGRGNFPPRFSGLQFPNYSSELNVNALELDDSALYLCASSLQTENIQYFGAGTRLSVL.